The rows below give T cell receptor beta chains drawn from one sample of a study of cytomegalovirus exposure and HLA in healthy donors. Sequencing was performed with immunoSEQ multiplex PCR; in TCRdb, only in-frame clones are kept and a portion is missing. The sample lists under 130,000 clones; more than 65% were seen once. Sequencing was performed on PBMCs. Receptor source: a man aged 35-49 years in good health and CMV-seropositive. Each CDR3 is given with its conserved first and last residue. The D gene is left open where the match is weak. Some rows mark clone size as missing; the rest say once, few, many or name a class of expanded clone.

D gene: -; V gene: TRBV25-1; J gene: TRBJ2-1; clone size: -; CDR3 protein: CASSEWPEQFF; CDR3 DNA: TGTGCCAGCAGTGAATGGCCAGAGCAGTTCTTC
D gene: -; V gene: TRBV6-5; J gene: TRBJ2-1; clone size: -; CDR3 protein: CASSYSFGSPDNEQFF; CDR3 DNA: TGTGCCAGCAGTTACTCATTCGGGAGCCCGGACAATGAGCAGTTCTTC
D gene: -; V gene: TRBV6-1; J gene: TRBJ1-5; clone size: -; CDR3 protein: CASADRDQPQHF; CDR3 DNA: TGTGCCAGCGCAGACAGAGATCAGCCCCAGCATTTT
D gene: TRBD1; V gene: TRBV19; J gene: TRBJ2-7; clone size: -; CDR3 protein: CASSIGTGRPYEQYF; CDR3 DNA: TGTGCCAGTAGTATAGGGACAGGTCGGCCCTACGAGCAGTACTTC
D gene: -; V gene: TRBV6-1; J gene: TRBJ2-5; clone size: -; CDR3 protein: CASRANGGLETQYF; CDR3 DNA: TGTGCCAGCAGAGCCAATGGGGGGTTAGAGACCCAGTACTTC
D gene: -; V gene: TRBV9; J gene: TRBJ1-3; clone size: -; CDR3 protein: CASSVAGLGNTIYF; CDR3 DNA: TGTGCCAGCAGCGTAGCAGGGCTTGGAAACACCATATATTTT
D gene: -; V gene: TRBV11-2; J gene: TRBJ1-2; clone size: -; CDR3 protein: CASSLLNYGYTF; CDR3 DNA: TGTGCCAGCAGCCTCCTGAACTATGGCTACACCTTC
D gene: TRBD1; V gene: TRBV5-5; J gene: TRBJ1-1; clone size: few; CDR3 protein: CASSGGQGNTEAFF; CDR3 DNA: TGTGCCAGCAGCGGGGGACAGGGGAACACTGAAGCTTTCTTT
D gene: TRBD1; V gene: TRBV10-3; J gene: TRBJ2-7; clone size: -; CDR3 protein: CAIGTGGIHEQYF; CDR3 DNA: TGTGCCATCGGTACAGGGGGAATTCACGAGCAGTACTTC
D gene: TRBD1; V gene: TRBV30; J gene: TRBJ1-1; clone size: few; CDR3 protein: CAWTTGDGTEAFF; CDR3 DNA: TGTGCCTGGACTACAGGGGATGGCACTGAAGCTTTCTTT
D gene: TRBD2; V gene: TRBV5-1; J gene: TRBJ2-3; clone size: -; CDR3 protein: CASSLSGSGTDTQYF; CDR3 DNA: TGCGCCAGCAGCTTAAGCGGGAGTGGTACAGATACGCAGTATTTT
D gene: -; V gene: TRBV7-9; J gene: TRBJ2-7; clone size: -; CDR3 protein: CASSLGGQGEEQYF; CDR3 DNA: TGTGCCAGCAGCTTAGGGGGGCAGGGCGAAGAGCAGTACTTC
D gene: TRBD2; V gene: TRBV6-5; J gene: TRBJ2-7; clone size: -; CDR3 protein: CASSTFGTSRLYF; CDR3 DNA: TGTGCCAGCAGTACCTTCGGGACTAGCCGCTTGTACTTC
D gene: -; V gene: TRBV5-1; J gene: TRBJ2-2; clone size: -; CDR3 protein: CASSFQDRNTGELFF; CDR3 DNA: TGCGCCAGCAGCTTCCAGGACAGAAACACCGGGGAGCTGTTTTTT
D gene: -; V gene: TRBV10-2; J gene: TRBJ2-7; clone size: -; CDR3 protein: CASREVPNFYEQYF; CDR3 DNA: TGCGCCAGCAGAGAGGTTCCAAATTTCTACGAGCAGTACTTC
D gene: TRBD2; V gene: TRBV11-2; J gene: TRBJ2-1; clone size: -; CDR3 protein: CASSPQAGTYNEQFF; CDR3 DNA: TGTGCCAGCAGCCCCCAAGCGGGAACCTACAATGAGCAGTTCTTC
D gene: -; V gene: TRBV7-9; J gene: TRBJ1-3; clone size: few; CDR3 protein: CASSFGGSSGNTIYF; CDR3 DNA: TGTGCCAGCAGCTTTGGAGGGAGCTCTGGAAACACCATATATTTT
D gene: -; V gene: TRBV25-1; J gene: TRBJ2-4; clone size: -; CDR3 protein: CASSAKNIQYF; CDR3 DNA: TGTGCCAGCAGTGCGAAAAACATTCAGTACTTC
D gene: TRBD1; V gene: TRBV7-2; J gene: TRBJ2-4; clone size: -; CDR3 protein: CASSLRGTGIKNIQYF; CDR3 DNA: TGTGCCAGCAGCTTAAGGGGGACAGGGATTAAAAACATTCAGTACTTC
D gene: -; V gene: TRBV5-1; J gene: TRBJ1-5; clone size: -; CDR3 protein: CASSLGLGQPQHF; CDR3 DNA: TGCGCCAGCAGCTTGGGCCTCGGGCAGCCCCAGCATTTT
D gene: TRBD2; V gene: TRBV5-4; J gene: TRBJ2-3; clone size: once; CDR3 protein: CASSLGGGARYF; CDR3 DNA: TGTGCCAGCAGCTTGGGCGGGGGGGCACGGTATTTT
D gene: -; V gene: TRBV9; J gene: TRBJ2-3; clone size: -; CDR3 protein: CASSPRGSTDTQYF; CDR3 DNA: TGTGCCAGCAGCCCAAGGGGTAGCACAGATACGCAGTATTTT
D gene: TRBD1; V gene: TRBV6-5; J gene: TRBJ1-2; clone size: -; CDR3 protein: CASRDDRGVYGYTF; CDR3 DNA: TGTGCCAGCAGGGACGACAGGGGAGTCTATGGCTACACCTTC
D gene: TRBD1; V gene: TRBV4-3; J gene: TRBJ2-1; clone size: -; CDR3 protein: CASSHLLRDSSYNEQFF; CDR3 DNA: TGCGCCAGCAGCCACTTACTCCGGGACAGTTCCTACAATGAGCAGTTCTTC
D gene: TRBD2; V gene: TRBV19; J gene: TRBJ2-5; clone size: -; CDR3 protein: CASSSNRGGAGETQYF; CDR3 DNA: TGTGCCAGTAGCTCTAACCGGGGAGGGGCGGGAGAGACCCAGTACTTC
D gene: -; V gene: TRBV10-3; J gene: TRBJ1-1; clone size: -; CDR3 protein: CAISGGGTEAFF; CDR3 DNA: TGTGCCATCAGTGGAGGGGGCACTGAAGCTTTCTTT
D gene: TRBD2; V gene: TRBV5-6; J gene: TRBJ2-1; clone size: -; CDR3 protein: CASSLGTRGNEQFF; CDR3 DNA: TGTGCCAGCAGCTTAGGGACTAGAGGGAATGAGCAGTTCTTC
D gene: -; V gene: TRBV5-1; J gene: TRBJ2-2; clone size: -; CDR3 protein: CASHSGTPPGELFF; CDR3 DNA: TGCGCCAGCCACTCCGGGACTCCCCCCGGGGAGCTGTTTTTT
D gene: TRBD2; V gene: TRBV7-9; J gene: TRBJ2-1; clone size: -; CDR3 protein: CASSQGTSGSNEQFF; CDR3 DNA: TGTGCCAGCAGCCAAGGGACTAGCGGGAGCAATGAGCAGTTCTTC